This TCR beta chain was sequenced during a study of blood T cell repertoires in COVID-19. Study summary: Some COVID-19 samples were acute and others convalescent; all came from the United States, Italy and Spain.

Methods used by the authors: Reference gene primer amplification in the assay estimated nucleated cell counts. Produced via immunoSEQ multiplex PCR; TCRdb's table is partial and in-frame only. D and trimming come from the DNA, and the V and J calls and clone size come from that table. The data contain some 100,000 clones, about nine tenths of them singletons. Deletions cut 6 bases from V and 4 bases from J, with 16 bases between. Germline CDR1 SNHLY, CDR2 FYNNEI. This CDR3 has 15 residues. This chain uses TRBV2 with TRBJ1-5; the D is unclear. Sequenced: peripheral blood. The receptor comes from a human donor in a cohort sampled during active COVID-19. CDR3 sequence reads: CASSPGGLNNQPQHF. The CDR3 DNA follows: TGTGCCAGCAGCCCGGGAGGACTAAATAATCAGCCCCAGCATTTT.